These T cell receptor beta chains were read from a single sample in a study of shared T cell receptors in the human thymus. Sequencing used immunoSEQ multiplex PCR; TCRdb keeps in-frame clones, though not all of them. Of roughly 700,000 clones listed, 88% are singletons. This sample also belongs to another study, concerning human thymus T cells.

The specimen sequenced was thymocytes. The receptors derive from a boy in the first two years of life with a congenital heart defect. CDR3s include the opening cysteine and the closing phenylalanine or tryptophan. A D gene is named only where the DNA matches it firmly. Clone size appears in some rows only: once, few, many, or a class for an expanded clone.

CDR3nt: TGCGCCAGCAGCCAACCCCCTAAAGAGGCGGGACTCCAAACCGGGGAGCTGTTTTTT
CDR3aa: CASSQPPKEAGLQTGELFF
j_gene: TRBJ2-2
abundance: NA
d_gene: NA
v_gene: TRBV4-3

CDR3nt: TGTGCCAGCAGCAGGGGGGCCCCGGGAGGGGGCACAGATACGCAGTATTTT
CDR3aa: CASSRGAPGGGTDTQYF
j_gene: TRBJ2-3
abundance: NA
d_gene: TRBD2
v_gene: TRBV5-6

CDR3nt: TGTGCCAGCAGCTTGAGGGGGGGTGGGGCCAACGTCCTGACTTTC
CDR3aa: CASSLRGGGANVLTF
j_gene: TRBJ2-6
abundance: few
d_gene: NA
v_gene: TRBV5-6

CDR3nt: TGTGCCAGCAGCCAAGAGGCCGGACATTTCAGCTCCTACGAGCAGTACTTC
CDR3aa: CASSQEAGHFSSYEQYF
j_gene: TRBJ2-7
abundance: NA
d_gene: NA
v_gene: TRBV4-2

CDR3nt: TGTGCCAGTAGTGACCTTGAGCGAGATGTCACAGATACGCAGTATTTT
CDR3aa: CASSDLERDVTDTQYF
j_gene: TRBJ2-3
abundance: NA
d_gene: NA
v_gene: TRBV19

CDR3nt: TGTGCCAGCAGTAATAGTAGAGGACTAGCTCCCTACGAGCAGTACTTC
CDR3aa: CASSNSRGLAPYEQYF
j_gene: TRBJ2-7
abundance: once
d_gene: TRBD2
v_gene: TRBV28

CDR3nt: TGTGCCAGCAGCTTGGTTCCAGGGGAGATCAATGAGCAGTTCTTC
CDR3aa: CASSLVPGEINEQFF
j_gene: TRBJ2-1
abundance: once
d_gene: NA
v_gene: TRBV5-5

CDR3nt: TGTGCCAGCAGCTTAGGCCGGGACAGGGGGCAAGATGAAAAACTGTTTTTT
CDR3aa: CASSLGRDRGQDEKLFF
j_gene: TRBJ1-4
abundance: NA
d_gene: TRBD1
v_gene: TRBV7-9

CDR3nt: TGCGCCAGCAGTGAGAGCACACCGGGACTAGCGGGAGAGAGGTCCTACGAGCAGTACTTC
CDR3aa: CASSESTPGLAGERSYEQYF
j_gene: TRBJ2-7
abundance: NA
d_gene: TRBD2
v_gene: TRBV10-2

CDR3nt: TGTGCCAGCAGAGGGATCCGGGACAGGGGCGGAAGGTATGGCTACACCTTC
CDR3aa: CASRGIRDRGGRYGYTF
j_gene: TRBJ1-2
abundance: NA
d_gene: TRBD1
v_gene: TRBV28

CDR3nt: TGCGCCAGCAGCTTCGGCGGGCTAGAGGCTAGCGGGAGGATAGCCAAAAACATTCAGTACTTC
CDR3aa: CASSFGGLEASGRIAKNIQYF
j_gene: TRBJ2-4
abundance: NA
d_gene: TRBD2
v_gene: TRBV5-1

CDR3nt: TGTGCCAGCAGTGCTATAGGGACTAGCGGGAGGAGAGACACCGGGGAGCTGTTTTTT
CDR3aa: CASSAIGTSGRRDTGELFF
j_gene: TRBJ2-2
abundance: NA
d_gene: TRBD2
v_gene: TRBV28

CDR3nt: TGTGCCAGCACCTCTGGGACAGATAGCAATCAGCCCCAGCATTTT
CDR3aa: CASTSGTDSNQPQHF
j_gene: TRBJ1-5
abundance: NA
d_gene: TRBD1
v_gene: TRBV6-1

CDR3nt: TGCGCCAGCAGCCAACACCTCCTAGCAAGGAGGACAGATACGCAGTATTTT
CDR3aa: CASSQHLLARRTDTQYF
j_gene: TRBJ2-3
abundance: NA
d_gene: NA
v_gene: TRBV4-3

CDR3nt: TGTGCCAGCACGCCTAAAGAGGGTGGGGATGAGCAGTTCTTC
CDR3aa: CASTPKEGGDEQFF
j_gene: TRBJ2-1
abundance: NA
d_gene: NA
v_gene: TRBV6-5

CDR3nt: TGCGCCAGCAGCTTTGACCCCGGGAGGGACGAAGAGACCCAGTACTTC
CDR3aa: CASSFDPGRDEETQYF
j_gene: TRBJ2-5
abundance: NA
d_gene: TRBD2
v_gene: TRBV5-1

CDR3nt: TGTGCCAGCAGCTTAAAGTCGGGACAGGGCGTCTCTGGAAACACCATATATTTT
CDR3aa: CASSLKSGQGVSGNTIYF
j_gene: TRBJ1-3
abundance: NA
d_gene: TRBD1
v_gene: TRBV7-3

CDR3nt: TGTGCCAGCAGTGGGGCAGACAGGGCCCACGCGAACACCGGGGAGCTGTTTTTT
CDR3aa: CASSGADRAHANTGELFF
j_gene: TRBJ2-2
abundance: NA
d_gene: TRBD1
v_gene: TRBV2

CDR3nt: TGTGCCAGCAGCTTGGCTCTACTTATGAACACTGAAGCTTTCTTT
CDR3aa: CASSLALLMNTEAFF
j_gene: TRBJ1-1
abundance: NA
d_gene: NA
v_gene: TRBV5-6

CDR3nt: TGTGCCAGCTCCGTTCCCCCGGGGGGGGAGACCCAGTACTTC
CDR3aa: CASSVPPGGETQYF
j_gene: TRBJ2-5
abundance: NA
d_gene: TRBD2
v_gene: TRBV6-1

CDR3nt: TGTGCCAGCAGCCCCCCGGGGGAAGGCACAGATACGCAGTATTTT
CDR3aa: CASSPPGEGTDTQYF
j_gene: TRBJ2-3
abundance: NA
d_gene: NA
v_gene: TRBV7-9

CDR3nt: TGTGCCAGCAGCTTAGGAGCACGGCTAGCGGGAGGGCCCGAGCAGTACTTC
CDR3aa: CASSLGARLAGGPEQYF
j_gene: TRBJ2-7
abundance: NA
d_gene: TRBD2
v_gene: TRBV11-2

CDR3nt: TGTGCCAGCAGCCCCTTCCATCGGGAGGAGCAGTTCTTC
CDR3aa: CASSPFHREEQFF
j_gene: TRBJ2-1
abundance: NA
d_gene: NA
v_gene: TRBV5-8

CDR3nt: TGCGCCAGCAGTCCGACTAGCGGAATCTACAATGAGCAGTTCTTC
CDR3aa: CASSPTSGIYNEQFF
j_gene: TRBJ2-1
abundance: NA
d_gene: TRBD2
v_gene: TRBV4-1

CDR3nt: TGTGCCACCCGCGGGTCGGGAGGGCCCAGCACAGATACGCAGTATTTT
CDR3aa: CATRGSGGPSTDTQYF
j_gene: TRBJ2-3
abundance: NA
d_gene: TRBD2
v_gene: TRBV19

CDR3nt: TGTGCCAGTAGTGAGGTACAGGTACGCTCCTACGAGCAGTACTTC
CDR3aa: CASSEVQVRSYEQYF
j_gene: TRBJ2-7
abundance: NA
d_gene: NA
v_gene: TRBV19

CDR3nt: TGCAGCGTTGAAAATTGGCGGGAGGGCACAGATACGCAGTATTTT
CDR3aa: CSVENWREGTDTQYF
j_gene: TRBJ2-3
abundance: NA
d_gene: TRBD2
v_gene: TRBV29-1

CDR3nt: TGTGCCAGCAGTTACGGTACAGGGGGCCCGTACGAGCAGTACTTC
CDR3aa: CASSYGTGGPYEQYF
j_gene: TRBJ2-7
abundance: once
d_gene: TRBD1
v_gene: TRBV6-5

CDR3nt: TGTGCCAGTAGATTAGGCGGGAGCGTGGGCCACAATGAGCAGTTCTTC
CDR3aa: CASRLGGSVGHNEQFF
j_gene: TRBJ2-1
abundance: few
d_gene: TRBD2
v_gene: TRBV19

CDR3nt: TGTGCCAGCAGTTTCCCGGCGGGTAATGAGCAGTTCTTC
CDR3aa: CASSFPAGNEQFF
j_gene: TRBJ2-1
abundance: few
d_gene: NA
v_gene: TRBV28

CDR3nt: TGTGCCACCACCCCCGGGGGACTGGCATACGAGCAGTACTTC
CDR3aa: CATTPGGLAYEQYF
j_gene: TRBJ2-7
abundance: NA
d_gene: NA
v_gene: TRBV15

CDR3nt: TGCGCCAGCAGCGTGCCGGGACTAGCGGGGTTATCGGCGACCGAGCAGTACTTC
CDR3aa: CASSVPGLAGLSATEQYF
j_gene: TRBJ2-7
abundance: NA
d_gene: TRBD2
v_gene: TRBV5-1

CDR3nt: TGTGCCAGCAGCTCCGGCGTGACTGTTCAGACCTACGAGCAGTACTTC
CDR3aa: CASSSGVTVQTYEQYF
j_gene: TRBJ2-7
abundance: NA
d_gene: NA
v_gene: TRBV5-6

CDR3nt: TGTGCCAGCAGTGAACTCTCGCGAGGCTACACCTTC
CDR3aa: CASSELSRGYTF
j_gene: TRBJ1-2
abundance: NA
d_gene: NA
v_gene: TRBV6-1

CDR3nt: TGTGCCAGCAGCTTAGATCCAGGGCAGAGCACCGGGGAGCTGTTTTTT
CDR3aa: CASSLDPGQSTGELFF
j_gene: TRBJ2-2
abundance: NA
d_gene: NA
v_gene: TRBV11-3

CDR3nt: TGTGCCAGCAGCACTCCGGGACAGGGAGTCGTGAACACTGAAGCTTTCTTT
CDR3aa: CASSTPGQGVVNTEAFF
j_gene: TRBJ1-1
abundance: NA
d_gene: TRBD1
v_gene: TRBV9

CDR3nt: TGTGCCAGCAGTGACCTGCTCGGGACTACTTTGGCGGTTTATGGCGGTGAAAAACTGTTTTTT
CDR3aa: CASSDLLGTTLAVYGGEKLFF
j_gene: TRBJ1-4
abundance: once
d_gene: NA
v_gene: TRBV2

CDR3nt: TGTGCCAGCAGTTTATTCAGGGATAGCAATCAGCCCCAGCATTTT
CDR3aa: CASSLFRDSNQPQHF
j_gene: TRBJ1-5
abundance: NA
d_gene: NA
v_gene: TRBV27

CDR3nt: TGTGCCAGCAGCTTACCCGTTACCTACGAGCAGTACTTC
CDR3aa: CASSLPVTYEQYF
j_gene: TRBJ2-7
abundance: NA
d_gene: NA
v_gene: TRBV11-3

CDR3nt: TGTGCCAGCAGCCTGGAGCCGGGAGGGCCACATGACGAGCAGTACTTC
CDR3aa: CASSLEPGGPHDEQYF
j_gene: TRBJ2-7
abundance: NA
d_gene: TRBD2
v_gene: TRBV7-8

CDR3nt: TGTGCCAGCAGTGAACCCTCCCAGGGCGGAAACACCATATATTTT
CDR3aa: CASSEPSQGGNTIYF
j_gene: TRBJ1-3
abundance: NA
d_gene: NA
v_gene: TRBV6-1

CDR3nt: TGTGCCAGCAGTTTACGACAAAGACCCACAGATACGCAGTATTTT
CDR3aa: CASSLRQRPTDTQYF
j_gene: TRBJ2-3
abundance: NA
d_gene: NA
v_gene: TRBV28

CDR3nt: TGTGCCAGCAGCTTAGAGGGGCGGGGCCGCACAGATACGCAGTATTTT
CDR3aa: CASSLEGRGRTDTQYF
j_gene: TRBJ2-3
abundance: NA
d_gene: NA
v_gene: TRBV7-8

CDR3nt: TGTGCCAGCTCACCAACTCAGGGGCCCAGGGAAGCTTTCTTT
CDR3aa: CASSPTQGPREAFF
j_gene: TRBJ1-1
abundance: NA
d_gene: NA
v_gene: TRBV18

CDR3nt: TGTGCCACCAGGCATTATAGCGCATCCTACAATGAGCAGTTCTTC
CDR3aa: CATRHYSASYNEQFF
j_gene: TRBJ2-1
abundance: NA
d_gene: NA
v_gene: TRBV6-1

CDR3nt: TGTGCCAGCAGCTTCCTTGGGGGGGACAATGAGCAGTTCTTC
CDR3aa: CASSFLGGDNEQFF
j_gene: TRBJ2-1
abundance: NA
d_gene: TRBD2
v_gene: TRBV7-9

CDR3nt: TGTGCCAGCAGCGTAGGGGAGCGAGGCCCTAGCGGACGATACCAAGAGACCCAGTACTTC
CDR3aa: CASSVGERGPSGRYQETQYF
j_gene: TRBJ2-5
abundance: NA
d_gene: TRBD2
v_gene: TRBV9

CDR3nt: TGCAGAAGGGGGGGTCCTGAAGCTTTCTTT
CDR3aa: CRRGGPEAFF
j_gene: TRBJ1-1
abundance: once
d_gene: NA
v_gene: TRBV20-1

CDR3nt: TGTGCCAGCAGCCCAAGGACTAGCGGGAAGGATACAGATACGCAGTATTTT
CDR3aa: CASSPRTSGKDTDTQYF
j_gene: TRBJ2-3
abundance: NA
d_gene: TRBD2
v_gene: TRBV4-2

CDR3nt: TGTGCCATCAGTGAGGGGAAGCGGGCCCCCTCCTACGAGCAGTACTTC
CDR3aa: CAISEGKRAPSYEQYF
j_gene: TRBJ2-7
abundance: NA
d_gene: NA
v_gene: TRBV10-3

CDR3nt: TGTGCCAGCAGCTCTTTTCCCGGCTCCTACGAGCAGTACTTC
CDR3aa: CASSSFPGSYEQYF
j_gene: TRBJ2-7
abundance: NA
d_gene: NA
v_gene: TRBV7-9

CDR3nt: TGTGCCAGCAGCTTACGGGACAGGGGGTTATCTGGGGCCAACGTCCTGACTTTC
CDR3aa: CASSLRDRGLSGANVLTF
j_gene: TRBJ2-6
abundance: NA
d_gene: TRBD1
v_gene: TRBV7-9

CDR3nt: TGTGCCAGCAGCGCGGGGACAGAGGGCTACACCTTC
CDR3aa: CASSAGTEGYTF
j_gene: TRBJ1-2
abundance: NA
d_gene: TRBD1
v_gene: TRBV11-3

CDR3nt: TGTGCCAGCAGCCCCCAAAGGGCGGGAGGGCCGATCGAGCAGTACTTC
CDR3aa: CASSPQRAGGPIEQYF
j_gene: TRBJ2-7
abundance: NA
d_gene: TRBD2
v_gene: TRBV14

CDR3nt: TGTGCCAGCAGCCCCAGGGGGCCCCACACAGATACGCAGTATTTT
CDR3aa: CASSPRGPHTDTQYF
j_gene: TRBJ2-3
abundance: NA
d_gene: TRBD1
v_gene: TRBV7-9

CDR3nt: TGTGCCAGCAGACCCACCGGAGGCCAAGAGACCCAGTACTTC
CDR3aa: CASRPTGGQETQYF
j_gene: TRBJ2-5
abundance: NA
d_gene: NA
v_gene: TRBV5-4

CDR3nt: TGTGCCAGCAGTGCCTATGGGGCACTACTGTATGAGACCCAGTACTTC
CDR3aa: CASSAYGALLYETQYF
j_gene: TRBJ2-5
abundance: NA
d_gene: NA
v_gene: TRBV6-1

CDR3nt: TGCGCCAGCAGTCTACCCCGCGGACGGGACAGGGGGCCGGGAAACATTCAGTACTTC
CDR3aa: CASSLPRGRDRGPGNIQYF
j_gene: TRBJ2-4
abundance: NA
d_gene: TRBD1
v_gene: TRBV23-1